The present T cell receptor beta chain was sequenced within a study of T cells after yellow fever vaccination. Turning to the study itself: Libraries from low-cell-number fractions were prepared with the SMART-Seq v4 Ultra Low Input RNA kit. Overall study findings and caveats: After the booster, over 95% of CD4 and just over 85% of CD8 primary-response clones were re-detected. A small share of clonotypes appeared in both CD4 and CD8 compartments.

Germline CDR1 is MGHRA and CDR2 is YSYEKL. V was trimmed by 0 bases and J by 2 bases, leaving 7 bases between them. CDR3 length: 14 amino acids. UMIs were added to TCR cDNA along with a universal primer site when it was made by 5'RACE template switching. One entry per CDR3 protein, called by TCRdb with MiXCR from the 5' RACE reads. The table includes roughly 170,000 distinct CDR3 sequences, about a tenth detected once. This clonotype was recorded a few times. Antigen: not known. The chain couples TRBV4-1 to TRBJ1-2; unclear D gene. Specimen: CD8+ T cells sorted from PBMCs, collected 45 days after the yellow fever booster vaccination. The sequence derives from a man younger than 35 who received the YFV17D yellow fever vaccine. CDR3 nucleotides: TGCGCCAGCAGCCAAGATCGGCTGAACTATGGCTACACCTTC. As protein: CASSQDRLNYGYTF.